This is a list of T cell receptor beta chains from one sample in a study of blood T cell repertoires in COVID-19. Assay used: immunoSEQ multiplex PCR; TCRdb lists only in-frame clones, some missing. The top ten hold 0.94% of the sample, which has 250,000 to 300,000 clones, roughly 90% seen once. The sample taken for sequencing was peripheral blood. Every receptor here comes from a woman aged 35 to 49 who had recovered from COVID-19. The CDR3 runs from the conserved cysteine through the conserved F or W. A D gene is named only where the DNA matches it firmly. Size tells how often a clone was seen (once, few, many) or the class of an expanded clone, and some rows leave it out.

D gene: -; J gene: TRBJ2-3; V gene: TRBV23-1; clone size: -; CDR3 DNA: TGCGCCAGCAGTCAGAGGTGCCAGCGAGACACAGATACGCAGTATTTT; CDR3 protein: CASSQRCQRDTDTQYF
D gene: TRBD2; J gene: TRBJ2-5; V gene: TRBV7-2; clone size: -; CDR3 DNA: TGTGCCAGCAGCTTGGTAGCGGGAGGGCCCCAAGAGACCCAGTACTTC; CDR3 protein: CASSLVAGGPQETQYF
D gene: -; J gene: TRBJ1-1; V gene: TRBV28; clone size: few; CDR3 DNA: TGTGCCAGCAGTTCGGAGCTTGAAGCTTTCTTT; CDR3 protein: CASSSELEAFF
D gene: -; J gene: TRBJ2-7; V gene: TRBV5-4; clone size: -; CDR3 DNA: TGTGCCAGCAGCTTGGTCCCGGGAAGTAGCTACGAGCAGTACTTC; CDR3 protein: CASSLVPGSSYEQYF
D gene: TRBD1; J gene: TRBJ2-7; V gene: TRBV16; clone size: -; CDR3 DNA: TGTGCCAGCAGCCAATCGGGACAGGGAGGCTACGAGCAGTACTTC; CDR3 protein: CASSQSGQGGYEQYF
D gene: -; J gene: TRBJ2-6; V gene: TRBV30; clone size: -; CDR3 DNA: TGTGCCTGGAGTGTCTCTACAGCCTACTCTGGGGCCAACGTCCTGACTTTC; CDR3 protein: CAWSVSTAYSGANVLTF
D gene: -; J gene: TRBJ1-5; V gene: TRBV12-3/TRBV12-4; clone size: -; CDR3 DNA: TGTGCCAGCAGCTTGACTCGGCAGCCCCAGCATTTT; CDR3 protein: CASSLTRQPQHF
D gene: TRBD1; J gene: TRBJ2-5; V gene: TRBV24-1; clone size: -; CDR3 DNA: TGTGCCACCAGTGATTCCGGGACAGGACAAGAGACCCAGTACTTC; CDR3 protein: CATSDSGTGQETQYF
D gene: TRBD1; J gene: TRBJ1-1; V gene: TRBV19; clone size: -; CDR3 DNA: TGTGCCAGTAGTTCCTCGGGACAGAAGAACACTGAAGCTTTCTTT; CDR3 protein: CASSSSGQKNTEAFF
D gene: TRBD2; J gene: TRBJ2-1; V gene: TRBV5-6; clone size: -; CDR3 DNA: TGTGCCAGCAGATCCACTAGCGGGAACTACAATGAGCAGTTCTTC; CDR3 protein: CASRSTSGNYNEQFF
D gene: TRBD2; J gene: TRBJ2-4; V gene: TRBV18; clone size: -; CDR3 DNA: TGTGCCAGCTCACCACGTTCCGGACTAGCGGGTAGCAAAAACATTCAGTACTTC; CDR3 protein: CASSPRSGLAGSKNIQYF
D gene: TRBD2; J gene: TRBJ2-2; V gene: TRBV19; clone size: -; CDR3 DNA: TGTGCCAGTACCAAACTAGCGGGGTTAGGTGGCACCGGGGAGCTGTTTTTT; CDR3 protein: CASTKLAGLGGTGELFF
D gene: -; J gene: TRBJ1-5; V gene: TRBV5-6; clone size: -; CDR3 DNA: TGTGCCAGCAGCCGGTGGAACGGGGGACAGCCCCAGCATTTT; CDR3 protein: CASSRWNGGQPQHF
D gene: -; J gene: TRBJ2-2; V gene: TRBV3-1/TRBV3-2; clone size: -; CDR3 DNA: TGTGCCAGCAGCCAAGTCTACACCGGGGAGCTGTTTTTT; CDR3 protein: CASSQVYTGELFF
D gene: TRBD1; J gene: TRBJ1-4; V gene: TRBV6-5; clone size: -; CDR3 DNA: TGTGCCAGCAGACCTCGGGACAGGGGGGGTGAAAAACTGTTTTTT; CDR3 protein: CASRPRDRGGEKLFF
D gene: -; J gene: TRBJ1-5; V gene: TRBV19; clone size: -; CDR3 DNA: TGTGCCAGTAACGATTCGGGGGGTCAGCCCCAGCATTTT; CDR3 protein: CASNDSGGQPQHF
D gene: -; J gene: TRBJ2-7; V gene: TRBV28; clone size: -; CDR3 DNA: TGTGCCAGCACCAGGGGCAGATCCTACGAGCAGTACTTC; CDR3 protein: CASTRGRSYEQYF
D gene: TRBD1; J gene: TRBJ1-6; V gene: TRBV24-1; clone size: -; CDR3 DNA: TGTGCCACCAGTGATTTGCAAGGGACAGGGGTTCGATCACCCCTCCACTTT; CDR3 protein: CATSDLQGTGVRSPLHF
D gene: TRBD1; J gene: TRBJ1-5; V gene: TRBV30; clone size: once; CDR3 DNA: TGTGCCTGGGGGGACAGGGGCGGATTGGATCAGCCCCAGCATTTT; CDR3 protein: CAWGDRGGLDQPQHF
D gene: TRBD1; J gene: TRBJ1-2; V gene: TRBV6-4; clone size: -; CDR3 DNA: TGTGCCAGCAAACACCACCTTCAGGACAGGCACCTAGCTAACTATGGCTACACCTTC; CDR3 protein: CASKHHLQDRHLANYGYTF
D gene: -; J gene: TRBJ1-1; V gene: TRBV24-1; clone size: -; CDR3 DNA: TGTGCCACCAGTGATTTTCGGGGGAGTGAAGCTTTCTTT; CDR3 protein: CATSDFRGSEAFF
D gene: -; J gene: TRBJ2-1; V gene: TRBV25-1; clone size: -; CDR3 DNA: TGTGCCAGCAGTGGAGGCGGGTCTGAGCAGTTCTTC; CDR3 protein: CASSGGGSEQFF
D gene: TRBD1; J gene: TRBJ2-7; V gene: TRBV5-5; clone size: -; CDR3 DNA: TGTGCCAGCAGCCCCTGGACAGGTTCCTACGAGCAGTACTTC; CDR3 protein: CASSPWTGSYEQYF
D gene: TRBD1; J gene: TRBJ2-2; V gene: TRBV9; clone size: -; CDR3 DNA: TGTGCCAGCAGCGAGGGACAGGGTACTATCGGGGAGCTGTTTTTT; CDR3 protein: CASSEGQGTIGELFF
D gene: -; J gene: TRBJ2-1; V gene: TRBV10-3; clone size: once; CDR3 DNA: TGTGCCATCAGCCAGGGGGTGTTGCGGGATTTGGAGCAGTTCTTC; CDR3 protein: CAISQGVLRDLEQFF
D gene: TRBD1; J gene: TRBJ2-2; V gene: TRBV7-9; clone size: -; CDR3 DNA: TGTGCCAGCAAGGACAGGTCCTACACCGGGGAGCTGTTTTTT; CDR3 protein: CASKDRSYTGELFF